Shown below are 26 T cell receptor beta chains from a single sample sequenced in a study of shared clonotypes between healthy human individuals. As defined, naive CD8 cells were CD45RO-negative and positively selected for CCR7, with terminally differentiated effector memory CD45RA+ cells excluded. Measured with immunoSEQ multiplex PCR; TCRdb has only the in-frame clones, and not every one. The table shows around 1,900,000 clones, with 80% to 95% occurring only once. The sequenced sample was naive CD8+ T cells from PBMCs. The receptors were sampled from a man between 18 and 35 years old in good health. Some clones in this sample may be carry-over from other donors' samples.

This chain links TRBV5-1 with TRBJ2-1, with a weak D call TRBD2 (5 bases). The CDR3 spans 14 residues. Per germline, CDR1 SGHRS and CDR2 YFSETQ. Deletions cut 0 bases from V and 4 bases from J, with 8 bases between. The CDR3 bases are TGCGCCAGCAGCTTGGGGACTGTTTACAATGAGCAGTTCTTC. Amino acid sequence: CASSLGTVYNEQFF.

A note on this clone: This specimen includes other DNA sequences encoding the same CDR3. Written as DNA, the CDR3 is TGTGCCAGCAGCGTACCAGGGGGCTACAATGAGCAGTTCTTC. Protein sequence: CASSVPGGYNEQFF. The gene calls are TRBV9 and TRBJ2-1; 7 positions agree with TRBD1. Germline V CDR1 and CDR2: SGDLS, YYNGEE. The trim removed 1 base at V and 3 bases at J, leaving 1 base unmatched. This CDR3 is built from 14 residues.

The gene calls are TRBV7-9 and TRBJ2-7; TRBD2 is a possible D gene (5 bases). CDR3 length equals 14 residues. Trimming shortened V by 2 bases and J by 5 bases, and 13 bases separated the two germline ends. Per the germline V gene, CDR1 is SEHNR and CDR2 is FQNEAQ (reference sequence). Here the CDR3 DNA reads TGTGCCAGCAGCTTAAGAGGGATTATGGACGAGCAGTACTTC. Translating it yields CASSLRGIMDEQYF.

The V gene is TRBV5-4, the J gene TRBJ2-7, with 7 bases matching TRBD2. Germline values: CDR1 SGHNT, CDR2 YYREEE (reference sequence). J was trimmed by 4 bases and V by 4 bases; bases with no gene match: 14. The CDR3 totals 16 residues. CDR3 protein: CASSPGVVAGEYEQYF. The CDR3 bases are TGTGCCAGCAGCCCAGGCGTTGTGGCGGGAGAGTACGAGCAGTACTTC.

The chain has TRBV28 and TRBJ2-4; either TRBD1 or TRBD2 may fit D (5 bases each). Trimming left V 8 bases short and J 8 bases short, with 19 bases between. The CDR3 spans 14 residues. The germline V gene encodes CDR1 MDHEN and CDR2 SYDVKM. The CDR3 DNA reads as TGTGCCAGCGTACCTGGGACCTTCAGGGACATTCAGTACTTC. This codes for CASVPGTFRDIQYF.

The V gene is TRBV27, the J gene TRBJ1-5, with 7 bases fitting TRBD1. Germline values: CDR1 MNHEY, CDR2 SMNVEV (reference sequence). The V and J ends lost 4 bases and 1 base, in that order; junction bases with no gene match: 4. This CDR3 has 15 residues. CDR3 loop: CASSSLQGSNQPQHF. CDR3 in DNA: TGTGCCAGCAGTTCCCTACAGGGGAGCAATCAGCCCCAGCATTTT.

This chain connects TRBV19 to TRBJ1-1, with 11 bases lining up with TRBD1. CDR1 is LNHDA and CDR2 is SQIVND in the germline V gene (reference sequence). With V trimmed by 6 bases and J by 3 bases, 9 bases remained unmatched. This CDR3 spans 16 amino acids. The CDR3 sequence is CASSRDRGTGYTEAFF. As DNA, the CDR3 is TGTGCCAGTAGCAGGGACAGGGGGACGGGGTACACTGAAGCTTTCTTT.

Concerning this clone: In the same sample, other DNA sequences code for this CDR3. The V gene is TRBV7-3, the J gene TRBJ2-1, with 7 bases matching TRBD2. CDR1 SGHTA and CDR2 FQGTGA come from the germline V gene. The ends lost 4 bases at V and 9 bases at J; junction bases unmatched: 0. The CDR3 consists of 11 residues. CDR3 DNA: TGTGCCAGCAGCTCGGGGGGTGAGCAGTTCTTC. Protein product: CASSSGGEQFF.

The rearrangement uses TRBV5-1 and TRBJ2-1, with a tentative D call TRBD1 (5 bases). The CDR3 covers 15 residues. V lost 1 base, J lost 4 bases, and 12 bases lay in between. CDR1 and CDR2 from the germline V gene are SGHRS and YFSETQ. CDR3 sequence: CASSLSGYDYNEQFF. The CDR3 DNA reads TGCGCCAGCAGCTTGTCAGGGTACGATTACAATGAGCAGTTCTTC. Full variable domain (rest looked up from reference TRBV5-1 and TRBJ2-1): KAGVTQTPRYLIKTRGQQVTLSCSPISGHRSVSWYQQTPGQGLQFLFEYFSETQRNKGNFPGRFSGRQFSNSRSEMNVSTLELGDSALYLCASSLSGYDYNEQFFGPGTRLTVL.

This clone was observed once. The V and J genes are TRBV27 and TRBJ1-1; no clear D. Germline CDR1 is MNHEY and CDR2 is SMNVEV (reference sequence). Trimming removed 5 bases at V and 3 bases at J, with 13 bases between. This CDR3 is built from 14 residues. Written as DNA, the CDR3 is TGTGCCAGCAGTCCCCGGGGTAAAGACACTGAAGCTTTCTTT. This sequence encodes CASSPRGKDTEAFF.

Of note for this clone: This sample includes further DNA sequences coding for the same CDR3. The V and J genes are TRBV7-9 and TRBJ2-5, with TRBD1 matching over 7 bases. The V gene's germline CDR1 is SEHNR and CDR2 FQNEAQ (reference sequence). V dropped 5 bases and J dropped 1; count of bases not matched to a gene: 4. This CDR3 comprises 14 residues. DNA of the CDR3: TGTGCCAGCAGCCCCAGGGACAGCCAAGAGACCCAGTACTTC. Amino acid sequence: CASSPRDSQETQYF.

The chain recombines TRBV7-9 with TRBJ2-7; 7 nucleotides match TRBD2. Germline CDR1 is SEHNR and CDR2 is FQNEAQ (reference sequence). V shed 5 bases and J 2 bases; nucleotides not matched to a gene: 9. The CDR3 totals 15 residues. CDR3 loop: CASSGIGEGTYEQYF. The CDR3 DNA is TGTGCCAGCAGCGGCATCGGGGAGGGTACCTACGAGCAGTACTTC.

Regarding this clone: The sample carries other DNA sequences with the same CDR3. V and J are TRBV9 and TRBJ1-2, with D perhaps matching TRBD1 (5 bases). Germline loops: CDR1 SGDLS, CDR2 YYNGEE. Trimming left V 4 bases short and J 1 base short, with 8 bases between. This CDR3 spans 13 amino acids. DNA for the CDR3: TGTGCCAGCAGCCCCAGGGATAACTATGGCTACACCTTC. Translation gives CASSPRDNYGYTF. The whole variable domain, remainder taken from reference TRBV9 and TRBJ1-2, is DSGVTQTPKHLITATGQRVTLRCSPRSGDLSVYWYQQSLDQGLQFLIQYYNGEERAKGNILERFSAQQFPDLHSELNLSSLELGDSALYFCASSPRDNYGYTFGSGTRLTVV.

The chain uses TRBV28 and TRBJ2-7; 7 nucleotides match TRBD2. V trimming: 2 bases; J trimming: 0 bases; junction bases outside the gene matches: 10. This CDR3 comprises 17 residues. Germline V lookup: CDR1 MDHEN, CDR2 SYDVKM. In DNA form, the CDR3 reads TGTGCCAGCAGTTTAACGGGAGGCCGCTTAAGCTCCTACGAGCAGTACTTC. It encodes CASSLTGGRLSSYEQYF.

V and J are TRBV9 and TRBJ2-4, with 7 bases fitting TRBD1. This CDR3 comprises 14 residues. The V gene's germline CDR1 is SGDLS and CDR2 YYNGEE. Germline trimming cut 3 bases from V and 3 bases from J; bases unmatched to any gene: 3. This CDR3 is CASSGTGDKNIQYF. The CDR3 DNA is TGTGCCAGCAGCGGTACAGGGGACAAAAACATTCAGTACTTC. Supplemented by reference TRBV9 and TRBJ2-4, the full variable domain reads DSGVTQTPKHLITATGQRVTLRCSPRSGDLSVYWYQQSLDQGLQFLIQYYNGEERAKGNILERFSAQQFPDLHSELNLSSLELGDSALYFCASSGTGDKNIQYFGAGTRLSVL.

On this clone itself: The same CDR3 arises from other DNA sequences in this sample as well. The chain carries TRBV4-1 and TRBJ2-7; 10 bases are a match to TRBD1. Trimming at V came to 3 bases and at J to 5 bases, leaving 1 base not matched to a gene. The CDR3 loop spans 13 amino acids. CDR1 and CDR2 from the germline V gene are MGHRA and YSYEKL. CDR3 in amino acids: CASSQDRGDEQYF. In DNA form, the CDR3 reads TGCGCCAGCAGCCAGGACAGGGGGGACGAGCAGTACTTC.

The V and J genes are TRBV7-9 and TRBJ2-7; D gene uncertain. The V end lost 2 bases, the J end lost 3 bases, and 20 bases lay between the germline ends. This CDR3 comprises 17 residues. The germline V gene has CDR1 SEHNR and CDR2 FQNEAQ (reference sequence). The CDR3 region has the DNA TGTGCCAGCAGCTTATCTCAGAGCCAGTCCCCAAACTACGAGCAGTACTTC. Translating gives CASSLSQSQSPNYEQYF.

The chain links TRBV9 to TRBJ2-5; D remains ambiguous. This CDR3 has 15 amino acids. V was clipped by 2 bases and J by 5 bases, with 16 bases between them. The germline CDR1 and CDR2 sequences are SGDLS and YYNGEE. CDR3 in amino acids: CASSVGQVAQETQYF. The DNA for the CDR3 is TGTGCCAGCAGCGTCGGGCAGGTAGCACAGGAGACCCAGTACTTC.

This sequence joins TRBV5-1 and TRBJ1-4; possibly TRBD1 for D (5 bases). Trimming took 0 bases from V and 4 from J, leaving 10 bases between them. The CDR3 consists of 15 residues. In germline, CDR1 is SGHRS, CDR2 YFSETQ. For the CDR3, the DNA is TGCGCCAGCAGCTTGGAAGGGCAGGGTAATGAAAAACTGTTTTTT. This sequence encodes CASSLEGQGNEKLFF.

CDR3 region: CASSPWTGENTEAFF. Written as DNA, the CDR3 is TGTGCCAGCAGCCCCTGGACAGGGGAGAACACTGAAGCTTTCTTT. V and J are TRBV7-2 and TRBJ1-1; 9 nucleotides line up with TRBD1. J was trimmed by 1 base and V by 5 bases; bases with no gene match: 5. The CDR3 has 15 amino acids. The germline gives CDR1 SGHTA, CDR2 FQGNSA. Based on the CDR3 plus reference TRBV7-2 and TRBJ1-1, the full variable domain is GAGVSQSPSNKVTEKGKDVELRCDPISGHTALYWYRQSLGQGLEFLIYFQGNSAPDKSGLPSDRFSAERTGGSVSTLTIQRTQQEDSAVYLCASSPWTGENTEAFFGQGTRLTVV.

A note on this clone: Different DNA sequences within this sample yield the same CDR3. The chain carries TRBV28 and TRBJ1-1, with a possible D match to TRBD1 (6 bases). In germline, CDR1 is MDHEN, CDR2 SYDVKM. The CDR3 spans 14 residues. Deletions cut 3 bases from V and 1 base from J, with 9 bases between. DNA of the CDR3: TGTGCCAGCAGTTTCGGGACATCGAACACTGAAGCTTTCTTT. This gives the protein CASSFGTSNTEAFF. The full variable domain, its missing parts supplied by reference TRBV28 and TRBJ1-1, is DVKVTQSSRYLVKRTGEKVFLECVQDMDHENMFWYRQDPGLGLRLIYFSYDVKMKEKGDIPEGYSVSREKKERFSLILESASTNQTSMYLCASSFGTSNTEAFFGQGTRLTVV.

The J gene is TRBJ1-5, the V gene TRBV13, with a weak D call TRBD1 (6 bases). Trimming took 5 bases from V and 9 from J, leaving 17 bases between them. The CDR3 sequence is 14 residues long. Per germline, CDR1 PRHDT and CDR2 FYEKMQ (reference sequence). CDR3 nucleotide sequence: TGTGCCAGCAGCCTTAGGGCAGGGGACGGGCCCCAGCATTTT. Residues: CASSLRAGDGPQHF.

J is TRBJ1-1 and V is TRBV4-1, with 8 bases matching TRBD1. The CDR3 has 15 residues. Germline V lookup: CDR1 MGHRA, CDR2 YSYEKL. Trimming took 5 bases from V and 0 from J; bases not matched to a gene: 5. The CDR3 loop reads CASSTRTGMNTEAFF. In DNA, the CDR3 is TGCGCCAGCAGCACCCGGACAGGGATGAACACTGAAGCTTTCTTT.

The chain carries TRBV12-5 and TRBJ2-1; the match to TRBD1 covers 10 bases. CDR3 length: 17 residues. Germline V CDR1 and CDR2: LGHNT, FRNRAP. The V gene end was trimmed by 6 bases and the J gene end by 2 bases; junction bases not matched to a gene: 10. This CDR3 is CASGRPTGTGAYNEQFF. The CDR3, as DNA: TGTGCTAGTGGCCGGCCTACCGGGACAGGGGCCTACAATGAGCAGTTCTTC. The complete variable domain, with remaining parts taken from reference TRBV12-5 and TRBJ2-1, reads DARVTQTPRHKVTEMGQEVTMRCQPILGHNTVFWYRQTMMQGLELLAYFRNRAPLDDSGMPKDRFSAEMPDATLATLKIQPSEPRDSAVYFCASGRPTGTGAYNEQFFGPGTRLTVL.

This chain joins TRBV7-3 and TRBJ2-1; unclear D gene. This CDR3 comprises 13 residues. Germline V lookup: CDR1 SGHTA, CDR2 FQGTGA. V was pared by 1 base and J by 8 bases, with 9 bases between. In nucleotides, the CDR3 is TGTGCCAGCAGCTTAAGAGATGCGGATGAGCAGTTCTTC. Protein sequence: CASSLRDADEQFF.

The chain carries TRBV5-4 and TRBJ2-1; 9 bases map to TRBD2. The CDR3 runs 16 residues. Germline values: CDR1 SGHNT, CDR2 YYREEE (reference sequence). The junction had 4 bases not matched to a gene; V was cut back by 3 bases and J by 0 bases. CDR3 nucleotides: TGTGCCAGCAGCTGGAGCGGGGGGTTCTCCTACAATGAGCAGTTCTTC. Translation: CASSWSGGFSYNEQFF.